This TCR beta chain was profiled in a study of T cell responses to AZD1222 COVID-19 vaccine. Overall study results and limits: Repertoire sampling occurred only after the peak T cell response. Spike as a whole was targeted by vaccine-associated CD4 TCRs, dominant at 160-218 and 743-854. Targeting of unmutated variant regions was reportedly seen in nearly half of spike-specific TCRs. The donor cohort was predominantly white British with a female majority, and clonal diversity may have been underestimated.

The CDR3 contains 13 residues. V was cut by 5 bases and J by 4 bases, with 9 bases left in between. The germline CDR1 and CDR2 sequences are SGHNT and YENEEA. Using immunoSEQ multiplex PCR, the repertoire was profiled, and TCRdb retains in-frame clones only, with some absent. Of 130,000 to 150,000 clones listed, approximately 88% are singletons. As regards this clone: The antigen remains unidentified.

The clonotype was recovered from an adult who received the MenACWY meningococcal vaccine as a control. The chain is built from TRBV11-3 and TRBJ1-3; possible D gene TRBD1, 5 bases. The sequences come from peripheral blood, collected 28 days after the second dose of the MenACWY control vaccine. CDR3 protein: CASSLTAGNTIYF. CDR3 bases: TGTGCCAGCAGCCTGACAGCAGGAAACACCATATATTTT. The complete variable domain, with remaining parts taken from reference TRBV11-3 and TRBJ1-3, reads EAGVVQSPRYKIIEKKQPVAFWCNPISGHNTLYWYLQNLGQGPELLIRYENEEAVDDSQLPKDRFSAERLKGVDSTLKIQPAELGDSAVYLCASSLTAGNTIYFGEGSWLTVV.